Given below is one T cell receptor (beta chain) in context. Its specificity is not known. Germline V lookup: CDR1 MNHEY, CDR2 SMNVEV (reference sequence). CDR3 size: 16 residues. The data are from a study of blood T cells in healthy people across ages. Points from the study as a whole: Diversity figures derived from one million T cells were judged to underestimate the true value.

Combining a sample-barcoded 5' primer with a J-beta primer mix, a second PCR ran for roughly 6 to 11 cycles. TCRdb re-analysed the 5' RACE reads in MiXCR, keeping a single row per CDR3 protein. Of about 620,000 distinct CDR3 sequences listed, around 21% are singletons. This TCR was recovered from a man aged 65 to 79 in good health. The rearrangement uses TRBV27 and TRBJ2-5; TRBD2 aligns across 14 bases. The J call is uncertain, as TRBJ2-7 better fits the DNA end. Sequenced sample: blood. CDR3 protein: CASSFRGTSGRYEQYF. CDR3 nucleotide sequence: TGTGCCAGCAGTTTCCGCGGGACTAGCGGGAGATACGAGCAGTACTTC.